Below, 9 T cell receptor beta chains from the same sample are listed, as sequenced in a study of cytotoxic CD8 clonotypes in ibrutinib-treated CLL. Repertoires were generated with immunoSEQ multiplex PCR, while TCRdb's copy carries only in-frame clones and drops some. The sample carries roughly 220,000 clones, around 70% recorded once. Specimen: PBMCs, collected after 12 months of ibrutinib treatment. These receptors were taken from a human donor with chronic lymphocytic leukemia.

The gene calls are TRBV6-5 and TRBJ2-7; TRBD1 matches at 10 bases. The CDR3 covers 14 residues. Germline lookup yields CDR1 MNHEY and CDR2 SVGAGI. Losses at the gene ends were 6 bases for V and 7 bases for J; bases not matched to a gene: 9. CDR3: CASRRTGGTGEQYF. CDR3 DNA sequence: TGTGCCAGCAGGAGGACAGGGGGTACAGGAGAGCAGTACTTC.

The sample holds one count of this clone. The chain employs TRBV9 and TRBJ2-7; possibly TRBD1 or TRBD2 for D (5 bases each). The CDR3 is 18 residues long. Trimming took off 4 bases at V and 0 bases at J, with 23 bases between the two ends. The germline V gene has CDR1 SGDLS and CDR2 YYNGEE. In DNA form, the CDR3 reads TGTGCCAGCAGCAGACTACAAGGCCCAGGGACCCCCTCCTACGAGCAGTACTTC. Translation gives CASSRLQGPGTPSYEQYF. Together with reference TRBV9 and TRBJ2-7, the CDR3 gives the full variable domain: DSGVTQTPKHLITATGQRVTLRCSPRSGDLSVYWYQQSLDQGLQFLIQYYNGEERAKGNILERFSAQQFPDLHSELNLSSLELGDSALYFCASSRLQGPGTPSYEQYFGPGTRLTVT.

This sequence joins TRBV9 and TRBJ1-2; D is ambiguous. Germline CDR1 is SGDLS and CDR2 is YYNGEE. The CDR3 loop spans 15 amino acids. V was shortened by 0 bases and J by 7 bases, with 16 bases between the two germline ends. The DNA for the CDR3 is TGTGCCAGCAGCGTAGAACCGGGCTCGGCCCCTGGCTACACCTTC. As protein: CASSVEPGSAPGYTF.

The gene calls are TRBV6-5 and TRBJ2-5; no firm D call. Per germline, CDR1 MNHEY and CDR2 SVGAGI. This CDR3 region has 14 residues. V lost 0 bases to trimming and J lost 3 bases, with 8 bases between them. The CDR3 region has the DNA TGTGCCAGCAGTTACTCGACTGCAAAAGAGACCCAGTACTTC. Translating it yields CASSYSTAKETQYF.

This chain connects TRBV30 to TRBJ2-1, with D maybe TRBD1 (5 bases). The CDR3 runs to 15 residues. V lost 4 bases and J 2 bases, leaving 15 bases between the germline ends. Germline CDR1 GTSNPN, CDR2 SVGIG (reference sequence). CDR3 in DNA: TGTGCCTGGACCCACCAGGGTTGGACCTACAATGAGCAGTTCTTC. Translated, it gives CAWTHQGWTYNEQFF.

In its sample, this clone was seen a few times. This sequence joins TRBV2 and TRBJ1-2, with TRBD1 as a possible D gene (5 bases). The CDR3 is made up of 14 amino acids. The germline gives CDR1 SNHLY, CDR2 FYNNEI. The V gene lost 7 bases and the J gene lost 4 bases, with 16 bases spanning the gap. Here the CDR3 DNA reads TGTGCCAGCACCTGGGACGGGAAACTCTATGGCTACACCTTC. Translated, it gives CASTWDGKLYGYTF.

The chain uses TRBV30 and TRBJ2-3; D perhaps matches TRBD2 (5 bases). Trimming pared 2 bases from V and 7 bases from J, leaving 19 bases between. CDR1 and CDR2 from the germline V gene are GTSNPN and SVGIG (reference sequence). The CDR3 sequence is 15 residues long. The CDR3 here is CAWSPGNSYSYTQYF. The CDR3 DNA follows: TGTGCCTGGAGTCCGGGGAATAGCTACTCGTATACGCAGTATTTT. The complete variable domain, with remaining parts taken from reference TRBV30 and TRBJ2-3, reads SQTIHQWPATLVQPVGSPLSLECTVEGTSNPNLYWYRQAAGRGLQLLFYSVGIGQISSEVPQNLSASRPQDRQFILSSKKLLLSDSGFYLCAWSPGNSYSYTQYFGPGTRLTVL.

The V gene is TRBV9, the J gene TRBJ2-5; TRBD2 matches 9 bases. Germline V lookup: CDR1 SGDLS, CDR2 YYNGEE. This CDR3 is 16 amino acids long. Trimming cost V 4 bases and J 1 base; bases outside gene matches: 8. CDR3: CASSPLSGRSQETQYF. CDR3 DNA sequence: TGTGCCAGCAGCCCCCTCAGCGGGAGGTCCCAAGAGACCCAGTACTTC. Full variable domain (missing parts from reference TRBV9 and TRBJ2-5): DSGVTQTPKHLITATGQRVTLRCSPRSGDLSVYWYQQSLDQGLQFLIQYYNGEERAKGNILERFSAQQFPDLHSELNLSSLELGDSALYFCASSPLSGRSQETQYFGPGTRLLVL.

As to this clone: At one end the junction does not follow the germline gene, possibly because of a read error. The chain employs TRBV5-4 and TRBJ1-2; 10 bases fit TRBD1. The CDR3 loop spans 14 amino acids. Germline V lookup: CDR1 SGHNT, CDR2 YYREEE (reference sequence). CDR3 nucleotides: TGTGCCAGCAGTTTGGGACAGGGGCTCTATGGCTACACCTTC. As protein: CASSLGQGLYGYTF.